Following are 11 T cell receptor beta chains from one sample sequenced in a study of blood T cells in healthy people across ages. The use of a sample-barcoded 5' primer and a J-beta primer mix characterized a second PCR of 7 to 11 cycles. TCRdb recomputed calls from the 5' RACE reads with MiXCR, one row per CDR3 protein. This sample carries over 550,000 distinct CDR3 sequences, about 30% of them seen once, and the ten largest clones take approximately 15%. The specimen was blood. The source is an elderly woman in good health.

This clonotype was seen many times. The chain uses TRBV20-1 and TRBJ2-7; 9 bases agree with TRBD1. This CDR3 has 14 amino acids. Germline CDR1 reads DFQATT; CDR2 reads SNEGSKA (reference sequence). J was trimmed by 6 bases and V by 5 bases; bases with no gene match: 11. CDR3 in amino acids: CSASSGTGRLEQYF. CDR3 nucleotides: TGCAGTGCTTCCTCCGGGACAGGGCGTCTCGAGCAGTACTTC.

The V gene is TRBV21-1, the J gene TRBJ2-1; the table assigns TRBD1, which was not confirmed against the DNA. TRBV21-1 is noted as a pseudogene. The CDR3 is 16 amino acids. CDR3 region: CAAYRVRPGWTEEQFF. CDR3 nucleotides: TGTGCCGCCTATAGGGTGAGGCCAGGGTGGACAGAGGAGCAGTTCTTC.

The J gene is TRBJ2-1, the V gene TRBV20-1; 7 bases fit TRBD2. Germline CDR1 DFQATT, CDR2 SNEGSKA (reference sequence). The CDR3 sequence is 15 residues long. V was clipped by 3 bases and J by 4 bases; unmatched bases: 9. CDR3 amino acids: CSARGGRSAYNEQFF. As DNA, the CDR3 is TGCAGTGCTAGGGGAGGGCGATCTGCGTACAATGAGCAGTTCTTC.

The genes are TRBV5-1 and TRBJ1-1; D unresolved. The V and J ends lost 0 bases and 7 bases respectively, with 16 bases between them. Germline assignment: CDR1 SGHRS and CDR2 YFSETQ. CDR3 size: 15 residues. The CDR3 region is CASSLGPQSFGEAFF. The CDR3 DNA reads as TGCGCCAGCAGCTTGGGGCCGCAGAGTTTTGGTGAAGCTTTCTTT.

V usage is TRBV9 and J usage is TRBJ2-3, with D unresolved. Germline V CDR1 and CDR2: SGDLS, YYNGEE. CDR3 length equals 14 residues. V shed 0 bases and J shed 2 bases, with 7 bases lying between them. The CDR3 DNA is TGTGCCAGCAGCGTAGATTCCCCCACAGATACGCAGTATTTT. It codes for CASSVDSPTDTQYF.

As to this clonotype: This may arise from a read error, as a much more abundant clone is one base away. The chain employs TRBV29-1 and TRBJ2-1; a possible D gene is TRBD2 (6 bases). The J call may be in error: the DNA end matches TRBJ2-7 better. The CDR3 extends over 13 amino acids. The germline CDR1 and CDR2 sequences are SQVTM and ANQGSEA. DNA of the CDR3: TGCAGCGTTACCGCGGGGTCTTACAATGAGCAGTACTTC. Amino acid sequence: CSVTAGSYNEQYF.

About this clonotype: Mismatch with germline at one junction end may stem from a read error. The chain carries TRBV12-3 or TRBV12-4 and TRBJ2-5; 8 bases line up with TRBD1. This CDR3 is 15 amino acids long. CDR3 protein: CASSLGQGADETQYF. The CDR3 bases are TGTGCCAGCAGCTTAGGGCAGGGGGCGGATGAGACCCAGTACTTC.

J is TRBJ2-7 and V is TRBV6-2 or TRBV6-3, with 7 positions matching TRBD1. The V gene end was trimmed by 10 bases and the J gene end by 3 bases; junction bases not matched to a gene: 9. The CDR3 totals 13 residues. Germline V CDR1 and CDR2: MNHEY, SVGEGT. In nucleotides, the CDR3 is TGTGCCAACAGGGTGACAGGGATCTACGAGCAGTACTTC. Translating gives CANRVTGIYEQYF.

CDR3 sequence (DNA): TGTGCCAGCCCAATGGGGGTGTTGGCTGAAGCTTTCTTT. It translates to CASPMGVLAEAFF. The V and J genes are TRBV5-8 and TRBJ1-1; weak D call: TRBD1 (5 bases). The CDR3 extends over 13 amino acids. CDR1 is SGHTS and CDR2 is YDEGEE in the germline V gene. The ends were cut back, 7 bases at V and 6 bases at J, with 16 bases in the middle.

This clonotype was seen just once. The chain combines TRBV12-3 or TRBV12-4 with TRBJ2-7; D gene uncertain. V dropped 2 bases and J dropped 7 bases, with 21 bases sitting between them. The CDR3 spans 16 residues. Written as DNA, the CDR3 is TGTGCCAGCAGTTTATTTTTAGGCAGTTTTGTGAATGAGCAGTACTTC. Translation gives CASSLFLGSFVNEQYF.

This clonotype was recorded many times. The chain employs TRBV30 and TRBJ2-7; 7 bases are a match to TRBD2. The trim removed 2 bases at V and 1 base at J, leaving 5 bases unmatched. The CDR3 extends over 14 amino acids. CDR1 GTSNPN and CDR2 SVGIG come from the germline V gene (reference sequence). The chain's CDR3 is CAWSYGGRSYEQYF. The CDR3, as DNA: TGTGCCTGGAGTTATGGCGGGAGATCCTACGAGCAGTACTTC.